This entry lists 3 T cell receptor beta chains sequenced from one sample in a study of response to subunit inactivated influenza vaccine. TCRdb re-called the RT-PCR reads with MiXCR, one entry per CDR3 protein. Of 650,000 to 800,000 distinct CDR3 sequences in the sample, 14% are singletons; the top ten hold 6% to 8%. Sequenced material: PBMCs from blood, taken around 14 days before vaccination. The receptor set was obtained from a man in his fifties who received an inactivated influenza vaccine.

This clonotype was detected ten times or more. The J gene is TRBJ2-3, the V gene TRBV6-2 or TRBV6-3; tentative D call: TRBD2 (6 bases). Trimming took 0 bases from V and 2 from J, leaving 9 bases between them. CDR1 MNHEY and CDR2 SVGEGT come from the germline V gene. The CDR3 covers 15 residues. In DNA, the CDR3 is TGTGCCAGCAGTTACTCGGCTAGCGACACAGATACGCAGTATTTT. This encodes CASSYSASDTDTQYF.

This clonotype was counted between two and nine times. V gene TRBV2 combines with J gene TRBJ2-5; D unclear. V was clipped by 2 bases and J by 3 bases, with 7 bases between them. The CDR3 contains 13 residues. Germline assignment: CDR1 SNHLY and CDR2 FYNNEI. The CDR3 spells CASSEFLEETQYF. DNA for the CDR3: TGTGCCAGCAGTGAATTCCTCGAAGAGACCCAGTACTTC.

This clonotype was seen a few times. V is TRBV11-2 and J is TRBJ2-7; 8 bases align to TRBD2. CDR3 length equals 18 residues. Looked up from germline, CDR1 is SGHAT and CDR2 is FQNNGV. Trimming at V came to 3 bases and at J to 3 bases, leaving 16 bases not matched to a gene. The CDR3 coding sequence is TGTGCCAGCAGCTTGGGGACTAGTTATTCGGCCTATGGCTACGAGCAGTACTTC. Its protein product is CASSLGTSYSAYGYEQYF. The whole variable domain, filled in from reference TRBV11-2 and TRBJ2-7, reads EAGVAQSPRYKIIEKRQSVAFWCNPISGHATLYWYQQILGQGPKLLIQFQNNGVVDDSQLPKDRFSAERLKGVDSTLKIQPAKLEDSAVYLCASSLGTSYSAYGYEQYFGPGTRLTVT.